This entry describes one T cell receptor (beta chain). The data stem from a study of blood T cell repertoires in COVID-19. The protocol was immunoSEQ multiplex PCR, while the TCRdb copy is restricted to in-frame clones and leaves out a portion. The sample carries 150,000 to 200,000 clones, 70% to 90% recorded once. The TCR comes from a human donor in a cohort sampled during active COVID-19. Sequenced sample: peripheral blood.

CDR3 nucleotides: TGTGCCAGCAGCTTAGGGGGTTTAGGGGGAAACACTGAAGCTTTCTTT. Translating gives CASSLGGLGGNTEAFF. The rearrangement joins TRBV7-9 to TRBJ1-1, with a tentative D call TRBD1 (6 bases). The CDR3 contains 16 residues. CDR1 and CDR2 (germline): SEHNR, FQNEAQ (reference sequence). Between the trimmed V and J ends, which lost 1 base and 2 bases, there was a span of 14 bases.